The subject of this entry is one TCR beta chain. Its target is not known. A multiplex PCR was run with 60 Vbeta primers and 13 Jbeta primers. Assay: immunoSEQ multiplex PCR; the TCRdb copy retains only in-frame clones and omits some. Here the sample spans approximately 200,000 clones, about four fifths being singletons. The entry originates in a study of cytomegalovirus exposure and HLA in healthy donors. Study-level results: Common viral pathogens (according to a later analysis) appeared linked to several of the most significant clusters. Later work associated roughly 17,000 TCR beta sequences with HLA alleles at 0.05 false discovery rate. Previously analyzed data showed that most TCR beta V segments were productive at a frequency of about 90% or about 30%. Apart from CMV serostatus, no immune exposure information was available.

The source is a boy younger than 18 in good health and CMV-seronegative. Sequencing was carried out using PBMCs.

CDR3 DNA sequence: TGTGCCAGCAGTTACCAGGGATCCTCTGGAAACACCATATATTTT. It codes for CASSYQGSSGNTIYF. V and J are TRBV6-5 and TRBJ1-3, with D maybe TRBD1 (5 bases). This CDR3 contains 15 residues. Germline V lookup: CDR1 MNHEY, CDR2 SVGAGI. The germline V and J ends were trimmed by 2 bases and 0 bases, with 8 bases remaining between them.